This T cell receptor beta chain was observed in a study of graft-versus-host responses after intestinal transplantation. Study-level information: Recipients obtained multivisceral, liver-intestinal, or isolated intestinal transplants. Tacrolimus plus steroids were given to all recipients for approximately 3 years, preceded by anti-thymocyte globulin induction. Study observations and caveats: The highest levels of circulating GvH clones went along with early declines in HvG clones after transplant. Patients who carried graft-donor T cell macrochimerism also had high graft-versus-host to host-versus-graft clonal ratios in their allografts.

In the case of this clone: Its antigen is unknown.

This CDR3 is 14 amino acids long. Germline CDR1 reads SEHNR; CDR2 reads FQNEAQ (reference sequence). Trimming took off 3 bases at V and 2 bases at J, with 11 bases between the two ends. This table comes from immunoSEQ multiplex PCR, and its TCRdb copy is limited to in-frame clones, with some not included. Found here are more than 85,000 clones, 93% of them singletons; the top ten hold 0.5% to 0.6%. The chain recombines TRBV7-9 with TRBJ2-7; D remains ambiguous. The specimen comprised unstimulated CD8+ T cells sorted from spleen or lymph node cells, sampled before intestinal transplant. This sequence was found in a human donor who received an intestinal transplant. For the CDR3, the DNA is TGTGCCAGCAGCTTTGGGCTAGGGACCTACGAGCAGTACTTC. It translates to CASSFGLGTYEQYF.